Listed here are 21 T cell receptor beta chains from one sample, sequenced in a study of CD8+ T cells in alopecia areata. Roughly 5 patients' sorted CD4+ cells yielded CD25+CD127- cells. RNA was extracted and reverse transcribed into cDNA as the sequencing template. Produced via immunoSEQ multiplex PCR; TCRdb's table is partial and in-frame only. Of tens of thousands of clones in the sample, roughly two thirds were seen once. Material: CD4+ Tregs sorted from blood. All receptors come from a human donor with alopecia areata.

This clone appeared once. V is TRBV11-2 and J is TRBJ2-1; 7 positions match TRBD2. The CDR3 extends over 14 amino acids. Germline CDR1 reads SGHAT; CDR2 reads FQNNGV. J lost 9 bases, V lost 1 base, and 6 bases had no gene match. This CDR3 reads CASSLVAGVTEQFF. The CDR3 nucleotides read TGTGCCAGCAGCTTAGTTGCGGGAGTAACTGAGCAGTTCTTC.

The CDR3 region is CASSFAGSSYNEQFF. The DNA of the CDR3 is TGTGCCAGCAGTTTTGCGGGGAGCTCCTACAATGAGCAGTTCTTC. The chain carries TRBV28 and TRBJ2-1, with a weak D call TRBD2 (6 bases). The germline gives CDR1 MDHEN, CDR2 SYDVKM. This CDR3 comprises 15 residues. V was shortened by 3 bases and J by 0 bases, with 9 bases between the two germline ends.

This clone was seen a few times. The chain has TRBV28 and TRBJ2-2; possible D gene TRBD1, 6 bases. Germline V lookup: CDR1 MDHEN, CDR2 SYDVKM. This CDR3 region has 13 residues. Trimming cost V 3 bases and J 6 bases, with 8 bases left between them. CDR3 sequence (DNA): TGTGCCAGCAGTTTCAGGGGATCCGGGGAGCTGTTTTTT. It encodes CASSFRGSGELFF.

The table lists this clone with a count of one. The V gene is TRBV7-9, the J gene TRBJ2-5; 9 nucleotides align to TRBD2. This CDR3 has 16 residues. Germline V gives CDR1 SEHNR, CDR2 FQNEAQ (reference sequence). After removal of 2 bases from V and 1 base from J, the junction contained 5 bases not matched to a gene. The CDR3 nucleotides read TGTGCCAGCAGCTTAATGGGCGGGGGGGCCCAAGAGACCCAGTACTTC. It is translated as CASSLMGGGAQETQYF.

V usage is TRBV7-8 and J usage is TRBJ2-3, with TRBD2 matching 10 bases. CDR1 is SGHVS and CDR2 is FQNEAQ in the germline V gene. The V gene end was trimmed by 5 bases and the J gene end by 3 bases; junction bases not matched to a gene: 8. The CDR3 has 16 amino acids. This CDR3 reads CASSPRTSGLTDTQYF. CDR3 DNA sequence: TGTGCCAGCAGCCCCAGGACTAGCGGCCTGACAGATACGCAGTATTTT.

This clone has more than one count but fewer than ten. The V and J genes are TRBV7-2 and TRBJ2-7; 8 nucleotides line up with TRBD2. Germline CDR1 is SGHTA and CDR2 is FQGNSA. Germline trimming cut 4 bases from V and 6 bases from J; bases unmatched to any gene: 11. This CDR3 contains 15 residues. DNA of the CDR3: TGTGCCAGCAGCTCTCTCGGAGCGGGAGCCGCCGAGCAGTACTTC. Amino acid sequence: CASSSLGAGAAEQYF.

This clone showed up just a few times. The gene calls are TRBV7-2 and TRBJ2-5, with D hard to call. This CDR3 has 13 residues. Germline V gene lookup returns CDR1 SGHTA and CDR2 FQGNSA. The V end was cut by 1 base, the J end by 2 bases, with 5 bases between. The CDR3 protein is CASSLVRQETQYF. The CDR3 region has the DNA TGTGCCAGCAGCTTAGTGCGACAAGAGACCCAGTACTTC.

The V and J genes are TRBV27 and TRBJ2-5; D is perhaps TRBD1 (5 bases). Germline loops: CDR1 MNHEY, CDR2 SMNVEV (reference sequence). The CDR3 contains 15 residues. Trimming took 2 bases from V and 5 from J, leaving 15 bases between them. CDR3 region: CASSLRWGLGETQYF. The CDR3, as DNA: TGTGCCAGCAGTTTACGTTGGGGCTTGGGGGAGACCCAGTACTTC.

This clone occurred a few times. The chain carries TRBV11-2 and TRBJ1-6; D not certain. V lost 4 bases, J lost 0 bases, and 16 bases lay in between. The CDR3 runs to 18 residues. From germline, CDR1 is SGHAT and CDR2 FQNNGV. The CDR3 DNA sequence: TGTGCCAGCAGCTCTTACCGAGCGGGCAGCTCCTATAATTCACCCCTCCACTTT. It encodes CASSSYRAGSSYNSPLHF.

This rearrangement joins TRBV7-6 to TRBJ1-2; 7 nucleotides line up with TRBD1. V was pared by 3 bases and J by 2 bases, with 6 bases of the junction left unmatched. CDR3 length: 15 amino acids. Germline lookup yields CDR1 SGHVS and CDR2 FNYEAQ. CDR3 coding DNA: TGTGCCAGCAGCTTTCGGGGAGGGGGCAACTATGGCTACACCTTC. It codes for CASSFRGGGNYGYTF.

CDR3 nucleotide sequence: TGTGCCAGCTCAGATTCCCTAGCGGGGGAAGGAGATACGCAGTATTTT. Translation: CASSDSLAGEGDTQYF. The genes are TRBV18 and TRBJ2-3; 10 bases match TRBD2. Germline-derived CDR1 and CDR2 are KGHSH and LQKENI. The J segment lost 5 bases and the V segment lost 5 bases, leaving 10 bases of the junction unmatched. The CDR3 is 16 amino acids. The full variable domain, rest sourced from reference TRBV18 and TRBJ2-3, is NAGVMQNPRHLVRRRGQEARLRCSPMKGHSHVYWYRQLPEEGLKFMVYLQKENIIDESGMPKERFSAEFPKEGPSILRIQQVVRGDSAAYFCASSDSLAGEGDTQYFGPGTRLTVL.

V and J are TRBV29-1 and TRBJ2-2; no definite D call. V was clipped by 4 bases and J by 6 bases, with 15 bases between them. Germline assignment: CDR1 SQVTM and CDR2 ANQGSEA. This CDR3 region has 14 residues. The DNA for the CDR3 is TGCAGCGTTGGCTCCGCGGCAGTACCCGGGGAGCTGTTTTTT. Encoded protein: CSVGSAAVPGELFF.

This chain uses TRBV6-6 with TRBJ2-2, with D perhaps given as TRBD1 or TRBD2 (5 bases each). The CDR3 consists of 16 residues. Germline V gene lookup returns CDR1 MNHNY and CDR2 SVGAGI (reference sequence). Trimming stripped 6 bases from V and 6 bases from J, with 20 bases between. The CDR3: CASSDAGTAYPGELFF. CDR3 nucleotides: TGTGCCAGCAGCGACGCCGGGACGGCCTATCCCGGGGAGCTGTTTTTT.

The V gene is TRBV28, the J gene TRBJ2-1; D might be TRBD2 (6 bases). Trimming cost V 8 bases and J 4 bases, with 9 bases left between them. Germline V gene lookup returns CDR1 MDHEN and CDR2 SYDVKM. This CDR3 has 12 residues. CDR3 protein: CASASEYNEQFF. The CDR3 DNA sequence: TGTGCCAGCGCTAGCGAATACAATGAGCAGTTCTTC. The full variable domain, completed using reference TRBV28 and TRBJ2-1, is DVKVTQSSRYLVKRTGEKVFLECVQDMDHENMFWYRQDPGLGLRLIYFSYDVKMKEKGDIPEGYSVSREKKERFSLILESASTNQTSMYLCASASEYNEQFFGPGTRLTVL.

The chain carries TRBV2 and TRBJ2-4; 7 bases map to TRBD2. V dropped 1 base and J dropped 9; count of bases not matched to a gene: 3. Germline V CDR1 and CDR2: SNHLY, FYNNEI. The CDR3 totals 13 residues. The DNA of the CDR3 is TGTGCCAGCAGTGAAGAGCGGGATAGCATTCAGTACTTC. It encodes CASSEERDSIQYF.

V gene TRBV25-1 combines with J gene TRBJ2-1; 7 bases are a match to TRBD2. J lost 4 bases, V lost 8 bases, and 8 bases had no gene match. The CDR3 contains 14 residues. Germline loops: CDR1 MGHDK, CDR2 SYGVNS. The CDR3 spells CASLPGGGYNEQFF. The CDR3 nucleotides are TGTGCCAGCCTTCCTGGGGGGGGATACAATGAGCAGTTCTTC.

There are a few counts of this clone. The rearrangement links TRBV30 to TRBJ2-7; possible D gene TRBD1, 5 bases. The CDR3 runs 14 residues. With 2 bases removed from V and 3 bases from J, the gap between germline ends came to 14 bases. Looked up from germline, CDR1 is GTSNPN and CDR2 is SVGIG (reference sequence). CDR3 sequence reads: CAWSIGALGYEQYF. The CDR3 coding sequence is TGTGCCTGGAGTATAGGGGCGCTTGGCTACGAGCAGTACTTC.

This clone has a handful of counts. The chain employs TRBV7-2 and TRBJ2-5, with 7 bases matching TRBD2. The J call may be incorrect, as the DNA end agrees better with TRBJ2-7. CDR3 length equals 13 residues. The germline V gene encodes CDR1 SGHTA and CDR2 FQGNSA. As DNA, the CDR3 is TGTGCCAGCAGCTTAGATGCGGGGGACGAGCAGTACTTC. Residues: CASSLDAGDEQYF.

This rearrangement joins TRBV19 to TRBJ1-1; TRBD1 agrees at 7 bases. V shed 6 bases, J shed 1 base, and the junction held 11 bases outside the gene matches. Germline lookup yields CDR1 LNHDA and CDR2 SQIVND (reference sequence). The CDR3 is 16 amino acids. The CDR3 spells CASRWAPGQTNTEAFF. CDR3 nucleotides: TGTGCCAGTAGGTGGGCCCCGGGACAGACGAACACTGAAGCTTTCTTT.

The V and J genes are TRBV6-6 and TRBJ2-1; D gene uncertain. The CDR3 sequence is 15 residues long. V was clipped by 3 bases and J by 7 bases, with 16 bases between them. The germline gives CDR1 MNHNY, CDR2 SVGAGI (reference sequence). The DNA of the CDR3 is TGTGCCAGCAGTTATGTTCTCGATCCCTGGAATGAGCAGTTCTTC. Its protein product is CASSYVLDPWNEQFF.

The J gene is TRBJ2-1, the V gene TRBV6-6; no definite D call. The CDR3 has 11 amino acids. The V and J ends lost 2 bases and 11 bases respectively, with 7 bases between them. Germline V gives CDR1 MNHNY, CDR2 SVGAGI (reference sequence). CDR3 amino acids: CASSYGNKQFF. The CDR3 region has the DNA TGTGCCAGCAGTTACGGGAATAAGCAGTTCTTC.